The 21 T cell receptor beta chains reported below all come from one sample, sequenced in a study of Graves' ophthalmopathy and Graves' hyperthyroidism. Amplification of the TCR beta CDR3 regions used RNA transcripts (as template). An opening RT-PCR round employed HTBI primers and preceded a second-round multiplex PCR. Each CDR3 protein is one row after TCRdb ran MiXCR on the multiplex PCR reads. This sample has about 480,000 distinct CDR3 sequences; 14% occur once, and the top ten carry roughly 9.8%. Sequencing was carried out using blood. The source of these receptors is a woman in her twenties or thirties with Graves' ophthalmopathy.

This clonotype came up many times. The CDR3 DNA is TGTGCCACCAGTGCCCGGGGGAGGGACTATGGCTACACCTTC. Amino acids: CATSARGRDYGYTF. The chain uses TRBV24-1 and TRBJ1-2; D is possibly TRBD1 (5 bases). Between the trimmed V and J ends, which lost 5 bases and 3 bases, there was a span of 12 bases. Germline CDR1 and CDR2: KGHDR and SFDVKD. CDR3 size: 14 residues.

This clonotype was picked up many times. The chain couples TRBV12-3 or TRBV12-4 to TRBJ1-1, with D maybe TRBD1 (5 bases). This CDR3 has 12 amino acids. With 11 bases removed from V and 5 bases from J, the gap between germline ends came to 15 bases. The CDR3, as DNA: TGTGCCGCGGGGCGGGGTGGGACTGAAGCTTTCTTT. Its protein product is CAAGRGGTEAFF.

On this clonotype: The junction differs from germline at one of its ends, possibly a read error. V and J are TRBV11-2 and TRBJ2-7, with TRBD2 matching 11 bases. The CDR3 is made up of 16 amino acids. The germline gives CDR1 SGHAT, CDR2 FQNNGV. CDR3: CASTQILAGGVYERYF. CDR3 in DNA: TGTGCCAGCACCCAGATTCTAGCGGGGGGCGTCTACGAGCGGTACTTC.

This clonotype came up once. As the CDR3 is not closed by the conserved phenylalanine or tryptophan, this likely results from a read error. The chain carries TRBV6-1 and TRBJ2-7; D is ambiguous. The CDR3 sequence is 12 residues long. Trimming removed 2 bases at V and 3 bases at J, with 5 bases between. Germline CDR1 reads MNHNS; CDR2 reads SASEGT. The CDR3 protein is CASSEHSYEQYI. The CDR3 DNA sequence: TGTGCCAGCAGTGAACACAGCTACGAGCAGTACATC.

This clonotype was detected ten times or more. The chain uses TRBV5-1 and TRBJ2-2; D is ambiguous. The V gene's germline CDR1 is SGHRS and CDR2 YFSETQ. Deletions cut 0 bases from V and 6 bases from J, with 12 bases between. CDR3 size: 15 residues. The CDR3 DNA follows: TGCGCCAGCAGCTTGGTAGACGGGTTGGCCGGGGAGCTGTTTTTT. Its translation: CASSLVDGLAGELFF.

This clonotype was recorded at least ten times. The genes are TRBV5-1 and TRBJ1-2, with a tentative D call TRBD1 (6 bases). This CDR3 spans 15 amino acids. V lost 0 bases, J lost 6 bases, and 15 bases lay in between. From germline, CDR1 is SGHRS and CDR2 YFSETQ. CDR3 residues: CASSLEQPGVDGYTF. As DNA, the CDR3 is TGCGCCAGCAGCTTGGAACAGCCAGGGGTGGATGGCTACACCTTC.

This clonotype occurred many times. The rearrangement uses TRBV27 and TRBJ1-5; possible D gene TRBD1, 5 bases. CDR1 is MNHEY, CDR2 SMNVEV, per germline (reference sequence). The CDR3 runs 14 residues. Trimming shortened V by 5 bases and J by 2 bases, and 10 bases separated the two germline ends. The CDR3 DNA is TGTGCCAGCAGTCCCCTAGGGGGCAATCAGCCCCAGCATTTT. It is translated as CASSPLGGNQPQHF.

The genes are TRBV28 and TRBJ1-1; D remains unclear. Germline CDR1 and CDR2: MDHEN and SYDVKM. The CDR3 length is 17 residues. V shed 2 bases and J shed 4 bases, with 20 bases lying between them. CDR3 region: CASSLGVRFIATTEAFF. The CDR3 region has the DNA TGTGCCAGCAGTTTAGGAGTCAGGTTCATTGCGACCACTGAAGCTTTCTTT.

The rearrangement links TRBV6-1 to TRBJ2-7; 8 nucleotides match TRBD1. Germline V gene lookup returns CDR1 MNHNS and CDR2 SASEGT. V dropped 1 base and J dropped 6; count of bases not matched to a gene: 8. The CDR3 loop spans 15 amino acids. The CDR3: CASSEEGTGGVEQYF. CDR3 DNA sequence: TGTGCCAGCAGTGAAGAGGGGACAGGAGGAGTCGAGCAGTACTTC.

This clonotype was counted ten times or more. The chain is built from TRBV6-1 and TRBJ1-5, with 7 nucleotides matching TRBD1. CDR3 length: 14 amino acids. Trimming cost V 7 bases and J 4 bases; bases outside gene matches: 7. Germline CDR1 and CDR2: MNHNS and SASEGT. The CDR3 nucleotides read TGTGCCAGCAATGGGGGACAGATAAATCAGCCCCAGCATTTT. Amino acids: CASNGGQINQPQHF.

V and J are TRBV10-1 and TRBJ2-7, with D perhaps assigned TRBD1 or TRBD2 (5 bases each). The CDR3 has 13 amino acids. Germline CDR1 reads WNHNN; CDR2 reads SYGVQD (reference sequence). V dropped 3 bases and J dropped 5 bases, with 11 bases sitting between them. Written as DNA, the CDR3 is TGCGCCAGCAGTGAAGCAGGGACCGACGAGCAGTACTTC. Translating it yields CASSEAGTDEQYF.

This clonotype was observed many times. The chain carries TRBV5-1 and TRBJ2-7; possibly TRBD2 for D (5 bases). The germline CDR1 and CDR2 sequences are SGHRS and YFSETQ. Trimming removed 4 bases at V and 4 bases at J, with 12 bases between. The CDR3 length is 13 residues. The CDR3 nucleotides read TGCGCCAGCAGCCGGGAAGGAATATACGAGCAGTACTTC. It is translated as CASSREGIYEQYF.

This clonotype was detected many times. CDR3 sequence: CSVRTGNYGYTF. The CDR3 DNA is TGCAGCGTCCGAACAGGGAACTATGGCTACACCTTC. The rearrangement uses TRBV29-1 and TRBJ1-2; weak D call: TRBD1 (6 bases). There are 12 residues in the CDR3. With 6 bases removed from V and 2 bases from J, the gap between germline ends came to 10 bases. The germline V gene has CDR1 SQVTM and CDR2 ANQGSEA.

This sequence joins TRBV5-1 and TRBJ1-2, with D possibly being TRBD1 (5 bases). The CDR3 spans 14 residues. Germline loops: CDR1 SGHRS, CDR2 YFSETQ. The V gene lost 4 bases and the J gene lost 3 bases, with 13 bases spanning the gap. The CDR3 sequence is CASSPIGGDYGYTF. The CDR3 nucleotides are TGCGCCAGCAGCCCGATTGGGGGTGACTATGGCTACACCTTC.

This clonotype has a count of ten or more. CDR3 DNA sequence: TGTGCCAGCAGTTCAGCGGGAGAAGGCTCCTACGAGCAGTACTTC. Its protein product is CASSSAGEGSYEQYF. V usage is TRBV12-3 or TRBV12-4 and J usage is TRBJ2-7, with TRBD2 matching over 8 bases. The CDR3 totals 15 residues. After removal of 4 bases from V and 0 bases from J, the junction contained 5 bases not matched to a gene.

Worth noting for this clonotype: One base away lies a much larger clone, so this may be a sequencing read error. V gene TRBV19 combines with J gene TRBJ2-7; D perhaps matches TRBD1 (5 bases). The CDR3 has 13 residues. Germline CDR1 LNHDA, CDR2 SQIVND (reference sequence). The CDR3 DNA is TGTGCCAGTAGTAACCAGGGTGGCTACGAGCAGTGCTTC. It yields the protein CASSNQGGYEQCF.

In this sample, this clonotype turned up many times. The J gene is TRBJ2-2, the V gene TRBV15; D unresolved. This CDR3 is 13 amino acids long. The V end was cut by 7 bases, the J end by 2 bases, with 8 bases between. Germline V gene sequence: CDR1 LNHNV, CDR2 YYDKDF (reference sequence). CDR3: CATNRANTGELFF. CDR3 in DNA: TGTGCCACCAATCGGGCCAACACCGGGGAGCTGTTTTTT.

This clonotype was counted ten times or more. The CDR3 region has the DNA TGTGCCAGCAGCTTAGATTACGGGACAGGGTACTCTGAAGCTTTCTTT. Protein sequence: CASSLDYGTGYSEAFF. The chain is built from TRBV11-2 and TRBJ1-1, with TRBD1 identical over 9 bases. CDR3 length: 16 amino acids. V lost 0 bases and J lost 6; bases outside the gene matches: 8. Germline V gene lookup returns CDR1 SGHAT and CDR2 FQNNGV.

To note about this clonotype: One end of the junction varies from germline; a read error may be responsible. V gene TRBV7-2 combines with J gene TRBJ1-5; D is possibly TRBD1 (5 bases). The CDR3 has 14 residues. Germline-derived CDR1 and CDR2 are SGHTA and FQGNSA. CDR3 residues: CASSEGTGVRPQHF. The CDR3 coding sequence is TGCGCCAGCAGCGAGGGGACGGGCGTAAGGCCCCAGCATTTT.

This clonotype was seen more than once but under ten times. V usage is TRBV3-1 and J usage is TRBJ2-2, with 11 bases fitting TRBD2. The CDR3 runs 17 residues. Germline loops: CDR1 LGHDT, CDR2 YNNKEL (reference sequence). Trimming at V came to 2 bases and at J to 5 bases, leaving 7 bases not matched to a gene. CDR3: CASSQFLAGGGTGELFF. CDR3 DNA: TGTGCCAGCAGCCAATTCCTAGCGGGAGGAGGGACCGGGGAGCTGTTTTTT.

This clonotype was seen ten or more times. The J gene is TRBJ2-5, the V gene TRBV12-3 or TRBV12-4; possible D gene TRBD2, 6 bases. This CDR3 contains 15 residues. The ends were cut back, 5 bases at V and 4 bases at J, with 17 bases in the middle. The CDR3 coding sequence is TGTGCCAGCAGTACTCCCTCAGACGGGGGAGAGACCCAGTACTTC. This gives the protein CASSTPSDGGETQYF.